This T cell receptor (beta chain) comes out of a study of long-term antiretroviral therapy in people with HIV. Per individual, the PBMC samples numbered at least one pre-ART and at least two post-ART. Study-level findings and limits: For ART adherence, viral resistance and therapy changes, no data were available. Post-ART samples showed increased diversity that remained below transplant donor control levels.

About this clone itself: Its antigen is undetermined.

Per the germline V gene, CDR1 is MNHEY and CDR2 is SMNVEV (reference sequence). Trimming took off 8 bases at V and 8 bases at J, with 7 bases between the two ends. The CDR3 covers 11 residues. Investigators performed immunoSEQ version v3.0 at survey level. The repertoire was sequenced with immunoSEQ multiplex PCR; TCRdb's copy has only in-frame clones and lacks some. The sample gives about 21,000 clones, around 86% of which show up once; around 8.4% is in the top ten. The material was unsorted PBMCs, obtained 0.2 years before starting antiretroviral therapy. The V and J genes are TRBV27 and TRBJ1-6; D remains unclear. The receptor was derived from a man younger than 30 with HIV. The CDR3 bases are TGTGCCAGCGGTTGGGATTCACCCCTCCACTTT. This sequence encodes CASGWDSPLHF.